Ten or more counts support the clone carrying this T cell receptor beta chain. The sample comes from a study of regulatory T cells in long-lasting Graves disease. Building of the TCR beta libraries involved iRepertoire HTBI primers and Arm-PCR of CDR3 regions. One entry per CDR3 protein, called by TCRdb with MiXCR from the multiplex PCR reads. Of over 350,000 distinct CDR3 sequences listed, approximately 15% are singletons. Sample time point: newly diagnosed GD, antithyroid drugs for less than 3 months. Making the TCR library involved RNA that had been extracted from PBMCs. There are 15 residues in the CDR3. Between the trimmed V and J ends, which lost 10 bases and 0 bases, there was a span of 16 bases. Germline assignment: CDR1 ENHRY and CDR2 SYGVKD. In addition, the sample was reused for a study of T cells in Graves' hyperthyroidism and ophthalmopathy.

The chain employs TRBV10-3 and TRBJ2-4; tentative D call: TRBD2 (7 bases). The sequencing used peripheral blood mononuclear cells (PBMCs), collected at new diagnosis, from a patient treated with antithyroid drugs. This clonotype originated in a woman aged 50 to 65 with Graves disease. The CDR3 here is CATRGAKLAKNIQYF. For the CDR3, the DNA is TGTGCCACCCGGGGGGCAAAGCTAGCCAAAAACATTCAGTACTTC.